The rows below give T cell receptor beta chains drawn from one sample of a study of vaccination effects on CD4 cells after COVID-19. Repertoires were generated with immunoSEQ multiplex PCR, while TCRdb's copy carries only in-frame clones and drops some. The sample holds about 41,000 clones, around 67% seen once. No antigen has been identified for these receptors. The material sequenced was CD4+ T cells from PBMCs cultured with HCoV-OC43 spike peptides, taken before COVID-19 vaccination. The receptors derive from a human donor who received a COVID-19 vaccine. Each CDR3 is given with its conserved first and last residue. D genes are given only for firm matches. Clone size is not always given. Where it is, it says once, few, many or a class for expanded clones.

CASRGQIYNSPLHF	TGTGCCAGCAGGGGCCAGATATATAATTCACCCCTCCACTTT	TRBV6-5	TRBJ1-6	-	-
CASGEDNPRYF	TGTGCCAGCGGAGAGGACAACCCGCGGTACTTC	TRBV25-1	TRBJ2-7	-	-
CASSQDSPEMSNQPQHF	TGCGCCAGCAGCCAAGATAGCCCGGAAATGAGCAATCAGCCCCAGCATTTT	TRBV4-3	TRBJ1-5	-	-
CASSRGQPYEQYF	TGTGCCAGCAGCCGAGGACAGCCCTACGAGCAGTACTTC	TRBV7-9	TRBJ2-7	few	-
CASSFPSAGANVLTF	TGCGCCAGCAGCTTCCCGTCGGCTGGGGCCAACGTCCTGACTTTC	TRBV5-1	TRBJ2-6	-	-
CASSDSEVPFGLGYTF	TGTGCCAGCAGTGACTCGGAAGTCCCTTTTGGGCTTGGCTACACCTTC	TRBV6-4	TRBJ1-2	few	-
CAWSRPSGDTDTQYF	TGTGCCTGGAGTAGACCTAGCGGGGACACAGATACGCAGTATTTT	TRBV30	TRBJ2-3	-	TRBD2
CASSRTLNTEAFF	TGCGCCAGCTCACGCACACTGAACACTGAAGCTTTCTTT	TRBV5-1	TRBJ1-1	-	-
CASTSGQETQYF	TGTGCCAGCACGTCGGGACAAGAGACCCAGTACTTC	TRBV28	TRBJ2-5	-	-
CASTEGGGARETQYF	TGTGCCAGCACCGAAGGGGGCGGGGCCAGAGAGACCCAGTACTTC	TRBV6-6	TRBJ2-5	-	-
CASSQEKGRYGYTF	TGTGCCAGCAGCCAAGAGAAGGGGCGCTATGGCTACACCTTC	TRBV4-2	TRBJ1-2	-	-
CASSGTGTVNYEQYF	TGTGCCAGTAGTGGGACAGGGACAGTTAACTACGAGCAGTACTTC	TRBV19	TRBJ2-7	once	TRBD1
CASRPRDRVGEQYF	TGTGCCAGCCGCCCCCGGGACAGGGTGGGGGAGCAGTACTTC	TRBV6-5	TRBJ2-7	few	TRBD1
CASSQGWGMNTEAFF	TGTGCCAGCAGCCAGGGGTGGGGGATGAACACTGAAGCTTTCTTT	TRBV3-1/TRBV3-2	TRBJ1-1	-	-
CAWTPGGGQPQHF	TGTGCCTGGACCCCCGGGGGGGGACAGCCCCAGCATTTT	TRBV30	TRBJ1-5	-	-
CASYTGSNTGELFF	TGTGCCAGCTACACAGGGAGCAACACCGGGGAGCTGTTTTTT	TRBV7-9	TRBJ2-2	-	-
CASSSWTAGALNNEQFF	TGTGCCAGCAGTTCATGGACAGCGGGGGCCCTCAACAATGAGCAGTTCTTC	TRBV27	TRBJ2-1	-	TRBD2
CASSQRGGYTF	TGTGCCAGCAGCCAGAGAGGTGGCTACACCTTC	TRBV7-9	TRBJ1-2	once	-
CASSPTGASNQPQHF	TGTGCCAGCAGTCCTACAGGGGCCAGCAATCAGCCCCAGCATTTT	TRBV3-1/TRBV3-2	TRBJ1-5	few	TRBD1
CATSSVGGLFSYEQYF	TGTGCCACCAGCAGTGTAGGGGGACTTTTCTCCTACGAGCAGTACTTC	TRBV15	TRBJ2-7	-	-
CASSLQTGGGYGYTF	TGCGCCAGCAGCTTACAGACAGGGGGTGGATATGGCTACACCTTC	TRBV5-1	TRBJ1-2	few	TRBD1